Sequencing of this T cell receptor (beta chain) was carried out in a study of CD8+ T cells in alopecia areata. About the research overall: Treated patients swallowed 5 to 10 mg of oral tofacitinib twice daily. Whole-study findings and limits: Uncertainty about whether baseline CD8+ expansion is linked to response remains, with one nonresponder. Many expanded lesional clones stayed in scalp and blood while on tofacitinib.

Extracted RNA was reverse transcribed, and the resulting cDNA served as sequencing template. The data were produced by immunoSEQ multiplex PCR, yet TCRdb's version contains in-frame clones alone and is incomplete. This table has more than 90,000 clones, just under 60% appearing once. Germline CDR1 and CDR2: SGHDT and YYEEEE. The V end lost 4 bases, the J end lost 4 bases, and 9 bases lay between the germline ends. The CDR3 is 13 amino acids. Concerning this clone: The antigen remains undetermined.

The treatment is: oral pan-JAK inhibitor, 5-10 mg twice daily. The starting material was CD8+ T cells sorted from blood, obtained at approximately week 55, from a patient treated with tofacitinib. The source is a human donor with alopecia areata. This sequence joins TRBV5-6 and TRBJ2-1; D possibly corresponds to TRBD2 (5 bases). This CDR3 is CASSLPGYNEQFF. In nucleotides, the CDR3 is TGTGCCAGCAGCCTCCCGGGGTACAATGAGCAGTTCTTC.